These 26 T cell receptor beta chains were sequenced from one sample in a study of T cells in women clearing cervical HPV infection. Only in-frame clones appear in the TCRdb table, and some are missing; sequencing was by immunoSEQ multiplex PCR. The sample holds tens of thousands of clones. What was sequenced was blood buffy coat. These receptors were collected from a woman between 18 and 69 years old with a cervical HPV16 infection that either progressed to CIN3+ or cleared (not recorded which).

Partial CDR3 DNA: TGTGCCAGCACTGGGGGGGTGACAGATACG. It yields the protein CASTGGVTDT. The CDR3, in full, reads CASTGGVTDTQYF. The chain joins TRBV2 to TRBJ2-3; 7 bases line up with TRBD2. The CDR3 end lies 3 residues beyond the end of the read and is filled in from the germline J gene. The CDR3 contains 13 residues. CDR1 and CDR2 from the germline V gene are SNHLY and FYNNEI. V lost 7 bases, J lost 3 bases, and 4 bases stayed unmatched.

The CDR3 bases that were read are TGTGCCAGCAGCTTAGCTTTGACCACAGATACC. Translation gives CASSLALTTDT. The full CDR3 reads CASSLALTTDTYTF. This chain links TRBV7-9 with TRBJ1-2; D gene unclear. The read halts 3 residues ahead of the CDR3 end, with the missing end drawn from the germline J gene. The germline V gene encodes CDR1 SEHNR and CDR2 FQNEAQ (reference sequence). There are 14 residues in the CDR3. The full variable domain, with the rest looked up from reference TRBV7-9 and TRBJ1-2, is DTGVSQNPRHKITKRGQNVTFRCDPISEHNRLYWYRQTLGQGPEFLTYFQNEAQLEKSRLLSDRFSAERPKGSFSTLEIQRTEQGDSAMYLCASSLALTTDTYTFGSGTRLTVV.

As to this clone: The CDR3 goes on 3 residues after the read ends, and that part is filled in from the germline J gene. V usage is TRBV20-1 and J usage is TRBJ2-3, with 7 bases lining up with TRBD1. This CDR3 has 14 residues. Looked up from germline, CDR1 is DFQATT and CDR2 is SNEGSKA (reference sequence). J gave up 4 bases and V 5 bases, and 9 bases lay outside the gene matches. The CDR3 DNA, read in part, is TGCAGTGCTTCTATACAGGGGACGTCAGATACG. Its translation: CSASIQGTSDT. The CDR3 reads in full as CSASIQGTSDTQYF.

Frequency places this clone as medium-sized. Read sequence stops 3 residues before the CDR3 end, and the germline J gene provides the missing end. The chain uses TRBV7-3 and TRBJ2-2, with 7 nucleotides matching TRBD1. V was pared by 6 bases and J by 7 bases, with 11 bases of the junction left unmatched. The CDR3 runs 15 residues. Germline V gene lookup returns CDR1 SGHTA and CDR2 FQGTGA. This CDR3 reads CASSNGQARDGELFF. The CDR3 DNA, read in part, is TGTGCCAGCAGTAACGGACAGGCCAGAGACGGGGAG.

The DNA read from the CDR3 is TGTGCCAGCAGGGCTAGCGGGAGTAATGAG. Translation: CASRASGSNE. The whole CDR3 protein reads CASRASGSNEQFF. The chain employs TRBV2 and TRBJ2-1; TRBD2 matches 10 bases. The read ends 3 residues before the CDR3 terminus; that terminus is restored from the germline J gene. The V segment lost 6 bases and the J segment 7 bases; nucleotides outside the gene matches: 3. This CDR3 has 13 amino acids. Germline CDR1 SNHLY, CDR2 FYNNEI.

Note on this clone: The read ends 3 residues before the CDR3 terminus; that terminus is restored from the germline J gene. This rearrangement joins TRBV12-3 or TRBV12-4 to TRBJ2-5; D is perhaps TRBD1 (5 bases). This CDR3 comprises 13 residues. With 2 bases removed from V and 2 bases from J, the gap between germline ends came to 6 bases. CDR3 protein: CASSLKGQETQYF. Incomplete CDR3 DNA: TGTGCCAGCAGTTTAAAGGGGCAAGAGACC.

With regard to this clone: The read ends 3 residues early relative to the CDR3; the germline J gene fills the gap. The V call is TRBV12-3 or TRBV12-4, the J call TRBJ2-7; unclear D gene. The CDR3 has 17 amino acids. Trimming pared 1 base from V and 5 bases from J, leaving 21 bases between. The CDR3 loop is CASSLGRSSVSRNEQYF. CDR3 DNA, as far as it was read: TGTGCCAGCAGTTTAGGTCGCAGTTCTGTCTCACGAAACGAG.

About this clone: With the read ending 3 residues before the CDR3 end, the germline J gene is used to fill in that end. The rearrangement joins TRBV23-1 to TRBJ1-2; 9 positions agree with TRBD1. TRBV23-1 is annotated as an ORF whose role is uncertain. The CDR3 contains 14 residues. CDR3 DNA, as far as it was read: TGCGCCTGCCCGATTGGACAGGGGTTGTCCGAC. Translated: CACPIGQGLSD. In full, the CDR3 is CACPIGQGLSDYTF.

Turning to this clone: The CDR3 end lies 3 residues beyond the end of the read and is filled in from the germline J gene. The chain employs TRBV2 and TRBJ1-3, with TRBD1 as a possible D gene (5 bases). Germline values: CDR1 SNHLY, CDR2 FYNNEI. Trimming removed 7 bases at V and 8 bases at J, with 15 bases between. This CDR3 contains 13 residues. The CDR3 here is CASTEQVRDTIYF. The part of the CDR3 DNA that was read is TGTGCCAGCACGGAACAGGTCCGTGACACC.

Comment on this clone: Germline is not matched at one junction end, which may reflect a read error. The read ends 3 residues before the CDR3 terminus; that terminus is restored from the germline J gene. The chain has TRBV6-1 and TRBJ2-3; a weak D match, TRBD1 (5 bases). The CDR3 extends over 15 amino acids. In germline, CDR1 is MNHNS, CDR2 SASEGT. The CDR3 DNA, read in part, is TGTGCCAGCAGTGGCGACAGTATTAGCATAGATACG. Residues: CASSGDSISIDT. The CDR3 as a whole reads CASSGDSISIDTQYF.

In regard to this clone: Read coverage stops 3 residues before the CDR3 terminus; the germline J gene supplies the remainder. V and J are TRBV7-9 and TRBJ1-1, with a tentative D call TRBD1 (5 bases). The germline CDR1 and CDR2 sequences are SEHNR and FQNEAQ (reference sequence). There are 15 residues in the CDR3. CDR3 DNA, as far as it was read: TGTGCCAGCAGCCCCCAAGCGGGGGTAGGAGAGACA. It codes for CASSPQAGVGET. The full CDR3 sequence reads CASSPQAGVGETAFF.

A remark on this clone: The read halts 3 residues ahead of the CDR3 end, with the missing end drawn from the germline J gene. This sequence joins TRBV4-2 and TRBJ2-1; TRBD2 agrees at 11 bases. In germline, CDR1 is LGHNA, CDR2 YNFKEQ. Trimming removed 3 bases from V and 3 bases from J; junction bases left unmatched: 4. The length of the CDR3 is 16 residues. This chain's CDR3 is CASSQGGLAGYNEQFF. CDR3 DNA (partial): TGTGCCAGCAGCCAGGGCGGACTAGCGGGCTACAATGAG.

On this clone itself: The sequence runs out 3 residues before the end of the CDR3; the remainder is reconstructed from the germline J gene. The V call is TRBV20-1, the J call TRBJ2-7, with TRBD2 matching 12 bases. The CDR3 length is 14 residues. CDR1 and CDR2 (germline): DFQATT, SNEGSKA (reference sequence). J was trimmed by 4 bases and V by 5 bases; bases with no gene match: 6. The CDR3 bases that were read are TGCAGTGCTGCTTTGACTAGCGGGAGTTACGAG. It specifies CSAALTSGSYE. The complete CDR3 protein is CSAALTSGSYEQYF.

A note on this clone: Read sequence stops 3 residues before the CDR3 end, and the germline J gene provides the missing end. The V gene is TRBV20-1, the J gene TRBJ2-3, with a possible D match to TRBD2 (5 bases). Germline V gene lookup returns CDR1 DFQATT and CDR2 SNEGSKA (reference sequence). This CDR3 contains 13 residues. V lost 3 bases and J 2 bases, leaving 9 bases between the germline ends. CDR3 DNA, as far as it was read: TGCAGTGCTAGCGGGCGGGCCACAGATACG. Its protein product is CSASGRATDT. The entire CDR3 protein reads CSASGRATDTQYF.

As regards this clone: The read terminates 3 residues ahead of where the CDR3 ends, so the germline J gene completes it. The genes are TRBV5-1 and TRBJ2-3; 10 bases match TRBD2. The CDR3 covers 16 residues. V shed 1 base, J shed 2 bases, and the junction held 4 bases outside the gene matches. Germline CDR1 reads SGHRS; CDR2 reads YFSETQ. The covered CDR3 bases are TGCGCCAGCAGCTTGTACGGACTAGCGGCCACAGATACG. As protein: CASSLYGLAATDT. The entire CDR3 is CASSLYGLAATDTQYF.

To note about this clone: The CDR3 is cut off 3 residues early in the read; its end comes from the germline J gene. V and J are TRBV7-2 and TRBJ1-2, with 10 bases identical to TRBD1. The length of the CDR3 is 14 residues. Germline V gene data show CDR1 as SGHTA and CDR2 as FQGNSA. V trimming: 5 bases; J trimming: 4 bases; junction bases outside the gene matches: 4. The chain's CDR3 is CASSPGTGAYGYTF. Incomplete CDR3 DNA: TGTGCCAGCAGCCCCGGGACAGGGGCCTATGGC.

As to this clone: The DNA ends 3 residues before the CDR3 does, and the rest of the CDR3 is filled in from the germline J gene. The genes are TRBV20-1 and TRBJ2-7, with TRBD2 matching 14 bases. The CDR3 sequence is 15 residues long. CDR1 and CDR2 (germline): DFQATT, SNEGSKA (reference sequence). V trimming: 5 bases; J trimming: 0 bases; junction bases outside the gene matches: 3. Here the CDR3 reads CSAGTSGGPSYEQYF. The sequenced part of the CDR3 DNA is TGCAGTGCTGGGACTAGCGGGGGCCCCTCCTACGAG.

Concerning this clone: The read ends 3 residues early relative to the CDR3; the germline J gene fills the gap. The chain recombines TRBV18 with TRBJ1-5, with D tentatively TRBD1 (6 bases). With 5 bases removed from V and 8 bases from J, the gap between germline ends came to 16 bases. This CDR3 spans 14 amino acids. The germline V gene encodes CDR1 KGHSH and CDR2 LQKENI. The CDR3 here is CASSADMGAKPQHF. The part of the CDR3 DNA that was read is TGTGCCAGCTCAGCCGACATGGGGGCGAAGCCC.

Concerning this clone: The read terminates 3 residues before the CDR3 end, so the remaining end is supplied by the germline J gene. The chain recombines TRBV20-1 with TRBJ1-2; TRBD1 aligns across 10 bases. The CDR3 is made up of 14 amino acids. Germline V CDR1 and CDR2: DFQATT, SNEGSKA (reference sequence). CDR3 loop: CSARDGDRGQDYTF. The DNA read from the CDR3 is TGCAGTGCTAGAGATGGCGACAGGGGGCAGGAC.

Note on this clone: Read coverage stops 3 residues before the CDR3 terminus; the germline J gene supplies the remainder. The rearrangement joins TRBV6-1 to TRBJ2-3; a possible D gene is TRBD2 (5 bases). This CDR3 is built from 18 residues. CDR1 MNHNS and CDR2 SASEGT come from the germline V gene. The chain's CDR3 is CASSEALRWWRAQEAQYF. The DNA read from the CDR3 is TGTGCCAGCAGTGAAGCGCTTCGGTGGTGGCGGGCCCAAGAGGCG.

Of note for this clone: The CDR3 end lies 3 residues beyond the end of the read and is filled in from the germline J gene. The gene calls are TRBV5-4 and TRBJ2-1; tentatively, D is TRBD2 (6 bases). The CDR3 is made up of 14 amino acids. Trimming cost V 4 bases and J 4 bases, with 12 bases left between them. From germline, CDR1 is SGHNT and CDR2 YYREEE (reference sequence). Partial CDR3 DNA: TGTGCCAGCAGCCTGTGGGACTTATACAATGAG. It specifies CASSLWDLYNE. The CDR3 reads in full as CASSLWDLYNEQFF.

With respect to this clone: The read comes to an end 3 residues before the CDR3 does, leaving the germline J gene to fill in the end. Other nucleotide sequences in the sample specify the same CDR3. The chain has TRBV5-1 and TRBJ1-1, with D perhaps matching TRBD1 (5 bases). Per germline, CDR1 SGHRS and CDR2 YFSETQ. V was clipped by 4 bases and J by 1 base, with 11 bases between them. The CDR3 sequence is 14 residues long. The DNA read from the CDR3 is TGCGCCAGCAGCCTGGGAGGGGAGAACACTGAA. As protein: CASSLGGENTE. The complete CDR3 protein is CASSLGGENTEAFF. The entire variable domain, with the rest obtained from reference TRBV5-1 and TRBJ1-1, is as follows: KAGVTQTPRYLIKTRGQQVTLSCSPISGHRSVSWYQQTPGQGLQFLFEYFSETQRNKGNFPGRFSGRQFSNSRSEMNVSTLELGDSALYLCASSLGGENTEAFFGQGTRLTVV.

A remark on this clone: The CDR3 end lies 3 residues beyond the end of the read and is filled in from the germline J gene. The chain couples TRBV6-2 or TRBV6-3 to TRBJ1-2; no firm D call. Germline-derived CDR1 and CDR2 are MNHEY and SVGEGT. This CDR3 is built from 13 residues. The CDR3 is CASVRAPQETYTF. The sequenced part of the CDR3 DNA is TGTGCCAGCGTGCGGGCCCCCCAAGAGACC.

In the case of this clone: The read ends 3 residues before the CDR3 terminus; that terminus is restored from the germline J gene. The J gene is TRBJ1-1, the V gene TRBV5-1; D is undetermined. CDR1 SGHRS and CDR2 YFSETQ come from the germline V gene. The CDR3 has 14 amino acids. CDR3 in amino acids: CASSLESDAGRAFF. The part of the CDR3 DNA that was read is TGCGCCAGCAGCTTGGAGTCCGACGCGGGTAGA.

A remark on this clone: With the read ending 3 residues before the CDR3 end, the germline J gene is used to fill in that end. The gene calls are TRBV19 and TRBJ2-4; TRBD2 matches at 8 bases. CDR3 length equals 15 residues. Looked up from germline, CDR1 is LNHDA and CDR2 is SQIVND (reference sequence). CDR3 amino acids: CASRRAGGANYGQYF. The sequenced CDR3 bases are TGTGCCAGTAGAAGGGCGGGGGGAGCGAACTATGGT.

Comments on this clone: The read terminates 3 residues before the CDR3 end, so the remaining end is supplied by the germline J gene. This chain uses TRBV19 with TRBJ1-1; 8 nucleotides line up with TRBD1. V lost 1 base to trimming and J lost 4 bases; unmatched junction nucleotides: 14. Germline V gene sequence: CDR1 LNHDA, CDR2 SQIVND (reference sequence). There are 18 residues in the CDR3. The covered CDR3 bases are TGTGCCAGTAGTATAGGAGACAGGGGAATGGTACGGGGCACTGAA. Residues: CASSIGDRGMVRGTE. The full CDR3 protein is CASSIGDRGMVRGTEAFF.